This T cell receptor beta chain emerged from a study of neurological immune-mediated disorders. In this sample, this clonotype turned up many times. Germline CDR1 reads LNHNV; CDR2 reads YYDKDF (reference sequence). CDR3 length: 16 amino acids. J gave up 5 bases and V 2 bases, and 11 bases lay outside the gene matches. From 15-18 subjects, each sequencing run yielded over 160 million TCR-beta sequences. TCRdb re-derived calls from the 5' RACE reads in MiXCR, one entry per CDR3 protein. The table lists 74,000 or so distinct CDR3 sequences, roughly 9.9% of them singletons, with 1.5% to 2% in the top ten.

The chain combines TRBV15 with TRBJ1-1; 7 nucleotides match TRBD1. The source material was PBMCs. The sequence was collected from a man aged 45 to 65 in good health. CDR3 sequence (DNA): TGTGCCACCAGCAGATCACCGGACAGGAAGGATACTGAAGCTTTCTTT. Protein: CATSRSPDRKDTEAFF.